The rows below give T cell receptor beta chains drawn from one sample of a study of cytomegalovirus exposure and HLA in healthy donors. The table came from immunoSEQ multiplex PCR; TCRdb's copy has only in-frame clones and leaves some out. The table lists 90,000 to 120,000 clones, over 70% of them singletons, with approximately 2% in the top ten. Sequencing was carried out using PBMCs. The source is a man aged 25 to 45 in good health and CMV-seronegative. Both conserved end residues are part of each CDR3. The D gene is left open where the match is weak. Expanded clones get a size class; other rows say once, few or many, or leave the size out.

j_gene: TRBJ2-5; d_gene: TRBD2; abundance: few; v_gene: TRBV6-1; CDR3nt: TGTGCCAGCAGCTTAGCGGGGGGCCAAGAGACCCAGTACTTC; CDR3aa: CASSLAGGQETQYF
j_gene: TRBJ2-5; d_gene: NA; abundance: NA; v_gene: TRBV5-1; CDR3nt: TGCGCCAGCAGTTCAGGGGGCGGGAGAACCCAAGAGACCCAGTACTTC; CDR3aa: CASSSGGGRTQETQYF
j_gene: TRBJ1-5; d_gene: NA; abundance: NA; v_gene: TRBV30; CDR3nt: TGTGCCTGGAGTAGGGGCAGCCTCAATCAGCCCCAGCATTTT; CDR3aa: CAWSRGSLNQPQHF
j_gene: TRBJ1-2; d_gene: TRBD1; abundance: NA; v_gene: TRBV7-2; CDR3nt: TGTGCCAGCAGCTTAGCCCGGGGACAGGGGGTTGGCTACACCTTC; CDR3aa: CASSLARGQGVGYTF
j_gene: TRBJ2-7; d_gene: NA; abundance: NA; v_gene: TRBV5-3; CDR3nt: TGTGCCAGAAGCCCAAATGAGTTTAGCGGTAGCTCCTACGAGCAGTACTTC; CDR3aa: CARSPNEFSGSSYEQYF
j_gene: TRBJ1-2; d_gene: NA; abundance: NA; v_gene: TRBV20-1; CDR3nt: TGCAGTGCTAAAGGGGCCGAAGGCTACACCTTC; CDR3aa: CSAKGAEGYTF
j_gene: TRBJ2-2; d_gene: TRBD1; abundance: NA; v_gene: TRBV6-6; CDR3nt: TGTGCCAGCACACCGGGACAGGGGAGCACCGGGGAGCTGTTTTTT; CDR3aa: CASTPGQGSTGELFF
j_gene: TRBJ2-7; d_gene: TRBD2; abundance: NA; v_gene: TRBV4-1; CDR3nt: TGCGCCAGCAGCCAAACCGGGACTAGCGGGACGGGGAGCTCCTACGAGCAGTACTTC; CDR3aa: CASSQTGTSGTGSSYEQYF
j_gene: TRBJ2-7; d_gene: TRBD2; abundance: NA; v_gene: TRBV29-1; CDR3nt: TGCAGCGTTGAAGGGTCCGGGACTAGCGGGATCTACGAGCAGTACTTC; CDR3aa: CSVEGSGTSGIYEQYF
j_gene: TRBJ1-5; d_gene: NA; abundance: many; v_gene: TRBV6-1; CDR3nt: TGTGCCAGCAGTGAACCGGGTATTAGCAATCAGCCCCAGCATTTT; CDR3aa: CASSEPGISNQPQHF
j_gene: TRBJ2-7; d_gene: TRBD2; abundance: NA; v_gene: TRBV12-5; CDR3nt: TGTGCTAGTGCCCTACGGGCTAGCGGGGCCCACGAGCAGTACTTC; CDR3aa: CASALRASGAHEQYF
j_gene: TRBJ2-7; d_gene: NA; abundance: NA; v_gene: TRBV5-4; CDR3nt: TGTGCCAGCAGCTTGGGAGGGAATTCTAGGCCCTACGAGCAGTACTTC; CDR3aa: CASSLGGNSRPYEQYF
j_gene: TRBJ2-1; d_gene: NA; abundance: NA; v_gene: TRBV30; CDR3nt: TGTGCCTGGACGCTATCCTACAATGAGCAGTTCTTC; CDR3aa: CAWTLSYNEQFF
j_gene: TRBJ1-6; d_gene: NA; abundance: NA; v_gene: TRBV19; CDR3nt: TGTGCCAGTAGTATCGACCTGACACATTATAATTCACCCCTCCACTTT; CDR3aa: CASSIDLTHYNSPLHF
j_gene: TRBJ1-2; d_gene: NA; abundance: once; v_gene: TRBV30; CDR3nt: TGTGCCTGGAGTGTACTGGGCAGCCCTTACACCTTC; CDR3aa: CAWSVLGSPYTF
j_gene: TRBJ1-1; d_gene: NA; abundance: NA; v_gene: TRBV30; CDR3nt: TGTGCCTGGAGTGTAGGAGTGAACACTGAAGCTTTCTTT; CDR3aa: CAWSVGVNTEAFF
j_gene: TRBJ1-3; d_gene: NA; abundance: few; v_gene: TRBV6-1; CDR3nt: TGTGCCAGCCAGGGGCTGGGGGGAAACACCATATATTTT; CDR3aa: CASQGLGGNTIYF
j_gene: TRBJ2-2; d_gene: TRBD2; abundance: NA; v_gene: TRBV14; CDR3nt: TGTGCCAGCAGCCCCCTATCGAGCGGGAGGACGACCGGGGAGCTGTTTTTT; CDR3aa: CASSPLSSGRTTGELFF
j_gene: TRBJ2-4; d_gene: NA; abundance: once; v_gene: TRBV4-1; CDR3nt: TGCGCCAGCAGCCCAGCGGGACAAGGTGGCGGAGAAAACATTCAGTACTTC; CDR3aa: CASSPAGQGGGENIQYF
j_gene: TRBJ1-2; d_gene: TRBD1; abundance: NA; v_gene: TRBV5-1; CDR3nt: TGCGCCAGCAGCTTGGGACAGGGGAGGGGCTACACCTTC; CDR3aa: CASSLGQGRGYTF
j_gene: TRBJ2-6; d_gene: NA; abundance: NA; v_gene: TRBV10-2; CDR3nt: TGCGCCAGCATGGGCAGGGGCGGAACTGGGGCCAACGTCCTGACTTTC; CDR3aa: CASMGRGGTGANVLTF
j_gene: TRBJ1-5; d_gene: NA; abundance: once; v_gene: TRBV30; CDR3nt: TGTGCCTGGAGTGTAAGGGGGTTGACGGGTCAGCCCCAGCATTTT; CDR3aa: CAWSVRGLTGQPQHF
j_gene: TRBJ2-2; d_gene: TRBD1; abundance: NA; v_gene: TRBV14; CDR3nt: TGTGCCAGCAGCCTTAGACAGGGCATCGGGGAGCTGTTTTTT; CDR3aa: CASSLRQGIGELFF
j_gene: TRBJ2-3; d_gene: TRBD2; abundance: NA; v_gene: TRBV7-9; CDR3nt: TGTGCCAGCAGCCCTGGGGCGGGAGTAGATACGCAGTATTTT; CDR3aa: CASSPGAGVDTQYF
j_gene: TRBJ2-7; d_gene: NA; abundance: NA; v_gene: TRBV5-4; CDR3nt: TGTGCCAGCAGCAAACAGGGCCTACTATCCTACGAGCAGTACTTC; CDR3aa: CASSKQGLLSYEQYF
j_gene: TRBJ1-1; d_gene: NA; abundance: NA; v_gene: TRBV6-6; CDR3nt: TGTGCCAGCCGACGAGAGGCATCCGTTGGTGAAGCTTTCTTT; CDR3aa: CASRREASVGEAFF
j_gene: TRBJ2-2; d_gene: TRBD2; abundance: NA; v_gene: TRBV4-1; CDR3nt: TGCGCCAGCAGGGACGCACTAGCGGGGGCTGTCGGGGAGCTGTTTTTT; CDR3aa: CASRDALAGAVGELFF
j_gene: TRBJ1-1; d_gene: NA; abundance: few; v_gene: TRBV11-3; CDR3nt: TGTGCCAGCAGCTTAGTTAGAGGGACTGAAGCTTTCTTT; CDR3aa: CASSLVRGTEAFF
j_gene: TRBJ1-1; d_gene: NA; abundance: NA; v_gene: TRBV19; CDR3nt: TGTGCCAGTAGTATTCTTGACACTGAAGCTTTCTTT; CDR3aa: CASSILDTEAFF
j_gene: TRBJ1-4; d_gene: TRBD1; abundance: NA; v_gene: TRBV6-5; CDR3nt: TGTGCCAGCAGTAAACAGGGGCCTAATGAAAAACTGTTTTTT; CDR3aa: CASSKQGPNEKLFF